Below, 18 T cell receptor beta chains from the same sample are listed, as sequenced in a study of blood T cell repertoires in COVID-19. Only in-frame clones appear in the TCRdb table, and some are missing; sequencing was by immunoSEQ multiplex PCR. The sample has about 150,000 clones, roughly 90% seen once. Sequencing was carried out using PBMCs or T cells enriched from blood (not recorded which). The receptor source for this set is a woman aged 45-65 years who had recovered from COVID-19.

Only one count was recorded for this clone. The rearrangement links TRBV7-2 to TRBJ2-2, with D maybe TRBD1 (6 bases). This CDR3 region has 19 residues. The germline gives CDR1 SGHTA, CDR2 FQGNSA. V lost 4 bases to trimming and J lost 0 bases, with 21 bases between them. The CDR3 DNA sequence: TGTGCCAGCAGCTCACCAACCTTTCAGGGGTTGGCGAACACCGGGGAGCTGTTTTTT. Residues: CASSSPTFQGLANTGELFF.

DNA for the CDR3: TGTGCCAGCAGCTTAGCCAGGGCGGATACGCAGTATTTT. This codes for CASSLARADTQYF. The chain is built from TRBV7-2 and TRBJ2-3; maybe TRBD1 (5 bases). The germline V gene encodes CDR1 SGHTA and CDR2 FQGNSA. V was trimmed by 0 bases and J by 6 bases, leaving 7 bases between them. The CDR3 is 13 amino acids.

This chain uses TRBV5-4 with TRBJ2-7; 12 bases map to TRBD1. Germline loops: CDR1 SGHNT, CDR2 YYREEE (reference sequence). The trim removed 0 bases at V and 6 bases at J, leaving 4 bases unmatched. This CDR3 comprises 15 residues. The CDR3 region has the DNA TGTGCCAGCAGCTTGGGGGGACAGGGGGCATCCGAGCAGTACTTC. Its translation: CASSLGGQGASEQYF.

CDR3 sequence reads: CASSHLMRSDYNEQFF. Written as DNA, the CDR3 is TGTGCCAGCAGTCATTTAATGAGAAGCGACTACAATGAGCAGTTCTTC. The V gene is TRBV27, the J gene TRBJ2-1; D remains ambiguous. CDR1 MNHEY and CDR2 SMNVEV come from the germline V gene (reference sequence). V shed 5 bases and J shed 3 bases, with 17 bases lying between them. The CDR3 extends over 16 amino acids.

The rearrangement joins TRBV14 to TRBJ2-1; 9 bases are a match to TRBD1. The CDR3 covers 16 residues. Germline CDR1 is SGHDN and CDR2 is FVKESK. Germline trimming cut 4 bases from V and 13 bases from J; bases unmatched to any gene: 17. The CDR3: CASSPKPGQGFPSQFF. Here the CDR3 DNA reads TGTGCCAGCAGCCCCAAACCGGGACAGGGATTTCCCTCCCAGTTCTTC.

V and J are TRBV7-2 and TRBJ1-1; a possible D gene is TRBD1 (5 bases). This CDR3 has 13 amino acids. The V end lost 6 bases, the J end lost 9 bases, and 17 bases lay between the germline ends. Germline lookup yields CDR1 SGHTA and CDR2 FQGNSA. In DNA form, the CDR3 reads TGTGCCAGCAGACCCCCAGGGCTCTACCAAGCTTTCTTT. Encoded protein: CASRPPGLYQAFF.

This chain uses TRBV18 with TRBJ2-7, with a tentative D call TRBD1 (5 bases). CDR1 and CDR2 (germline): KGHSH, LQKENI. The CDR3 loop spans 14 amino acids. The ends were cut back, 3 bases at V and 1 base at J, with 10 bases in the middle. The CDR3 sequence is CASSPDMTSYEQYF. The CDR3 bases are TGTGCCAGCTCACCGGACATGACGTCCTACGAGCAGTACTTC.

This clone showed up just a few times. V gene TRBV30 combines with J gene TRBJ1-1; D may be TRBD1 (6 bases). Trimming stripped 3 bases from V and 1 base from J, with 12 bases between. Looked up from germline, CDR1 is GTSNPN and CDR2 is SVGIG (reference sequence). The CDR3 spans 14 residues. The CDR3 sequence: CAWSWGRPNTEAFF. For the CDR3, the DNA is TGTGCCTGGAGCTGGGGGCGTCCGAACACTGAAGCTTTCTTT. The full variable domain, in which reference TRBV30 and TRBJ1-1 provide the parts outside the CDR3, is SQTIHQWPATLVQPVGSPLSLECTVEGTSNPNLYWYRQAAGRGLQLLFYSVGIGQISSEVPQNLSASRPQDRQFILSSKKLLLSDSGFYLCAWSWGRPNTEAFFGQGTRLTVV.

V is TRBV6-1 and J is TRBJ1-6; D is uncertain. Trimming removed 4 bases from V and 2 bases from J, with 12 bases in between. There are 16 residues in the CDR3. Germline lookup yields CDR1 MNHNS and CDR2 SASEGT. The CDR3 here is CASSAGRTTYNSPLHF. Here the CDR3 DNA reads TGTGCCAGCAGTGCTGGCAGAACGACCTATAATTCACCCCTCCACTTT.

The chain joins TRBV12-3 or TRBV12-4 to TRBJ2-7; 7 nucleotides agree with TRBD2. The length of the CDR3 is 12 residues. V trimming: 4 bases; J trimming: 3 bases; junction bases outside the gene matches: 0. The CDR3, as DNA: TGTGCCAGCAGTTGGGACTACTACGAGCAGTACTTC. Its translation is CASSWDYYEQYF.

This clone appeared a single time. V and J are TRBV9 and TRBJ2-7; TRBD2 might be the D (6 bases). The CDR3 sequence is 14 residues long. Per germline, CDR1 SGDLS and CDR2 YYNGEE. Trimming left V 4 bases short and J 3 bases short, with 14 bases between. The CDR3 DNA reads TGTGCCAGCAGCCGGACGGTGGGGGGCTACGAGCAGTACTTC. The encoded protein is CASSRTVGGYEQYF.

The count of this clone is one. The CDR3 nucleotides read TGTGCCAGCAGGGGCACAGGTGCCCTATTGGGCGGCTACACCTTC. Amino acid sequence: CASRGTGALLGGYTF. V usage is TRBV11-2 and J usage is TRBJ1-2; weak D call: TRBD1 (5 bases). Per germline, CDR1 SGHAT and CDR2 FQNNGV. This CDR3 spans 15 amino acids. The V and J ends lost 6 bases and 8 bases respectively, with 22 bases between them.

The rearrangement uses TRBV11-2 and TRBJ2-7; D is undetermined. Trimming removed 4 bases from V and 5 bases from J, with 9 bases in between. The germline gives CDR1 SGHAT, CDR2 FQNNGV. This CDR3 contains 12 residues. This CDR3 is CASSSVIHEQYF. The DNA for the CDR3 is TGTGCCAGCAGCTCAGTTATCCACGAGCAGTACTTC.

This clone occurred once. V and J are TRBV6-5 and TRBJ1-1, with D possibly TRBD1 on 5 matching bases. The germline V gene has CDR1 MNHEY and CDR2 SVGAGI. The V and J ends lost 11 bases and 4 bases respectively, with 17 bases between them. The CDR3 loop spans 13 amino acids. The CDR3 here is CAVSPGGSTEAFF. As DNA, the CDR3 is TGTGCCGTCTCCCCCGGGGGTAGCACTGAAGCTTTCTTT.

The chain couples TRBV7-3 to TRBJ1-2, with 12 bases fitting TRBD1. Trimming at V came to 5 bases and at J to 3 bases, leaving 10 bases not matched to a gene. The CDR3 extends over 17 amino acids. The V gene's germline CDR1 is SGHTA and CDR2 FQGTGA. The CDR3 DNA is TGTGCCAGCAGCCTAGGGACAGGGGGCGCGGGGGACTATGGCTACACCTTC. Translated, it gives CASSLGTGGAGDYGYTF.

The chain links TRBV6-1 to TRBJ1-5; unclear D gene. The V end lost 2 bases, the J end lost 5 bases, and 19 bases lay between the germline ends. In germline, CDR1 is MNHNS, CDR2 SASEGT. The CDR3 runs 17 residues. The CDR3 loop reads CASSEPAEAPWDQPQHF. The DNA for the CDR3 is TGTGCCAGCAGTGAACCGGCGGAGGCACCATGGGATCAGCCCCAGCATTTT.

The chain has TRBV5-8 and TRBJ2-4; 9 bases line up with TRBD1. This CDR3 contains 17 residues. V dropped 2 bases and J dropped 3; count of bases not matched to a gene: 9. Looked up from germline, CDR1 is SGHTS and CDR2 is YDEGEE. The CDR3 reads CASSFYRGRVDKNIQYF. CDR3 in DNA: TGTGCCAGCAGCTTTTACAGGGGGCGCGTTGACAAAAACATTCAGTACTTC.

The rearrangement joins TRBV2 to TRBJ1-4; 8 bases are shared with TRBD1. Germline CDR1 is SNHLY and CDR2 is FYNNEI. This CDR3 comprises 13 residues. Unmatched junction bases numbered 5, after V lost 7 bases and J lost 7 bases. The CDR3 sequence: CASTFGQGEKLFF. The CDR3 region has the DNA TGTGCCAGCACATTTGGACAGGGTGAAAAACTGTTTTTT.